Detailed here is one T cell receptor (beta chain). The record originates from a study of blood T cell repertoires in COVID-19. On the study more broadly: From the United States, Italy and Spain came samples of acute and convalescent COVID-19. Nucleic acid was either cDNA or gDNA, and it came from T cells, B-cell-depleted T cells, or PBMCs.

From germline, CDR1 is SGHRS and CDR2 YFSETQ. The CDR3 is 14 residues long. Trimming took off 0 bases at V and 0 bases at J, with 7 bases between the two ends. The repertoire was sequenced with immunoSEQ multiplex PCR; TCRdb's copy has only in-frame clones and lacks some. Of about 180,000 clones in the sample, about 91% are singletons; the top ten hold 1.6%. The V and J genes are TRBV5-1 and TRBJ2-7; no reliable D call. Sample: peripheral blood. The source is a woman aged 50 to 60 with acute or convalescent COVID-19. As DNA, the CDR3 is TGCGCCAGCAGCTTGGACAGCTTCTCCTACGAGCAGTACTTC. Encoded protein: CASSLDSFSYEQYF.